This T cell receptor beta chain comes out of a study of CD8+CD57+ T cells in acquired aplastic anemia. Study-level information: Quantities of DNA derived from sorted CD4+ and CD8+ cells averaged around 3.2 ug.

General observations from the study: Around 27 sequences, all CD8+ CDR3, were shared between patients and controls.

Germline-derived CDR1 and CDR2 are DFQATT and SNEGSKA (reference sequence). The CDR3 has 11 residues. The ends were cut back, 2 bases at V and 8 bases at J, with 7 bases in the middle. The patients chosen for sequencing had shown expansion of CD8+CD57+ cells (detected by flow cytometry). There were no patients without severe acquired aplastic anemia. Notes on this clonotype: Its specificity is unknown.

CDR3 and TCR beta VDJ profiling relied on a genomic DNA template. TCRdb re-called the reads with MiXCR, one entry per CDR3 protein. This sample yields under 200,000 distinct CDR3 sequences, of which around 75% are seen a single time; approximately 50% belongs to the top ten. The TCR sequence derives from a human donor with aplastic anemia. The V gene is TRBV20-1, the J gene TRBJ2-1; D remains unclear. Material: sorted CD4+, CD8+, or CD8+CD57+ T cells (not recorded which) from PBMCs. For the CDR3, the DNA is TGCAGTGCTAGACTTGTCGATGAGCAGTTCTTC. Encoded protein: CSARLVDEQFF.